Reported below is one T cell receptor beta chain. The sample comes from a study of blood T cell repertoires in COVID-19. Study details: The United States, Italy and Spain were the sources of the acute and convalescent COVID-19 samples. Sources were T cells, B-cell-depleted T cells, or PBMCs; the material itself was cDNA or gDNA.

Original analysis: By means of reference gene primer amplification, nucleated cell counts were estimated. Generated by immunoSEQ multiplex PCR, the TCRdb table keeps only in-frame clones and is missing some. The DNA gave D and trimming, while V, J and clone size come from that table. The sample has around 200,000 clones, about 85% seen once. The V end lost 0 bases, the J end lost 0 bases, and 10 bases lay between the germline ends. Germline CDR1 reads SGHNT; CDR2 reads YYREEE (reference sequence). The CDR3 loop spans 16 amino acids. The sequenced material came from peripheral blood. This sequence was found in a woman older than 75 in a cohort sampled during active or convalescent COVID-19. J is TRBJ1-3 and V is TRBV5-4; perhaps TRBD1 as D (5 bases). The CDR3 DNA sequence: TGTGCCAGCAGCTTGGTTGGGGCGCTCTCTGGAAACACCATATATTTT. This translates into CASSLVGALSGNTIYF.